What follows are 22 T cell receptor beta chains derived from one specimen sequenced in a study of T cell clones after liver transplantation. The table came from immunoSEQ multiplex PCR; TCRdb's copy has only in-frame clones and leaves some out. This table holds 60,000 or so clones, roughly two thirds found once. The material was CD4+ T cells from blood, obtained before liver transplant. The receptors stem from a human donor who received a liver transplant.

The CDR3 here is CASSLKSMGGQGTVVIPYEQYF. The DNA of the CDR3 is TGTGCCAGCAGTCTAAAATCAATGGGGGGACAGGGAACCGTTGTGATCCCCTACGAGCAGTACTTC. The chain employs TRBV27 and TRBJ2-7, with 9 bases lining up with TRBD1. V trimming: 5 bases; J trimming: 2 bases; junction bases outside the gene matches: 28. This CDR3 has 22 amino acids. CDR1 and CDR2 from the germline V gene are MNHEY and SMNVEV (reference sequence).

CDR3 DNA: TGTGCCAGCAGCCCTGGCGGGGGGCGCACCGGGGAGCTGTTTTTT. This translates into CASSPGGGRTGELFF. The chain links TRBV7-2 to TRBJ2-2; 8 nucleotides align to TRBD2. The CDR3 has 15 residues. Germline CDR1 and CDR2: SGHTA and FQGNSA. V shed 5 bases and J 4 bases; nucleotides not matched to a gene: 6.

The rearrangement uses TRBV7-2 and TRBJ2-7, with a weak D call TRBD1 (6 bases). Germline V gene lookup returns CDR1 SGHTA and CDR2 FQGNSA. This CDR3 comprises 14 residues. Trimming left V 4 bases short and J 7 bases short, with 17 bases between. The CDR3 sequence is CASSSPPGTQEQYF. The CDR3, as DNA: TGTGCCAGCAGCTCGCCTCCCGGGACACAAGAGCAGTACTTC.

The rearrangement links TRBV5-6 to TRBJ1-2; D gene ambiguous. Per germline, CDR1 SGHDT and CDR2 YYEEEE. Trimming stripped 1 base from V and 8 bases from J, with 12 bases between. This CDR3 is 13 amino acids long. The CDR3 reads CASSLNSFAGYTF. The CDR3 coding sequence is TGTGCCAGCAGCTTGAATAGTTTTGCGGGCTACACCTTC.

CDR3 amino acids: CASGRRGGSYEQYF. The DNA for the CDR3 is TGTGCCAGCGGAAGACGAGGGGGCTCCTACGAGCAGTACTTC. This chain connects TRBV27 to TRBJ2-7, with D tentatively TRBD1 (6 bases). Between the trimmed V and J ends, which lost 8 bases and 0 bases, there was a span of 14 bases. The germline gives CDR1 MNHEY, CDR2 SMNVEV (reference sequence). The CDR3 is 14 residues long.

The V gene is TRBV10-3, the J gene TRBJ1-5, with D perhaps TRBD1 (6 bases). The V end lost 4 bases, the J end lost 6 bases, and 13 bases lay between the germline ends. This CDR3 comprises 14 residues. The germline CDR1 and CDR2 sequences are ENHRY and SYGVKD. The CDR3 region has the DNA TGTGCCATCAGTGGGAACAGGGATGGTCAGCCCCAGCATTTT. It specifies CAISGNRDGQPQHF.

The chain recombines TRBV7-8 with TRBJ2-7; 7 bases agree with TRBD1. CDR1 is SGHVS, CDR2 FQNEAQ, per germline. This CDR3 is 14 amino acids long. With V trimmed by 3 bases and J by 3 bases, 5 bases remained unmatched. The CDR3 loop is CASSFYRDSYEQYF. In DNA form, the CDR3 reads TGTGCCAGCAGCTTTTACCGGGACAGCTACGAGCAGTACTTC.

This clone was seen just once. The rearrangement uses TRBV2 and TRBJ1-6; 7 nucleotides line up with TRBD1. J lost 6 bases, V lost 6 bases, and 5 bases had no gene match. This CDR3 has 14 residues. From germline, CDR1 is SNHLY and CDR2 FYNNEI. The CDR3 DNA follows: TGTGCCAGCAGCATGACAGGGTCTAATTCACCCCTCCACTTT. It specifies CASSMTGSNSPLHF.

The chain recombines TRBV18 with TRBJ2-1; tentative D call: TRBD2 (6 bases). CDR3 length equals 14 residues. The germline gives CDR1 KGHSH, CDR2 LQKENI. V shed 4 bases and J shed 7 bases, with 14 bases lying between them. CDR3 residues: CASSRAEGKNEQFF. As DNA, the CDR3 is TGTGCCAGCTCACGCGCGGAGGGAAAGAATGAGCAGTTCTTC.

V usage is TRBV30 and J usage is TRBJ1-1; 11 bases are shared with TRBD1. The V gene end was trimmed by 3 bases and the J gene end by 3 bases; junction bases not matched to a gene: 3. The CDR3 has 14 residues. Germline CDR1 GTSNPN, CDR2 SVGIG (reference sequence). This CDR3 is CAWRGTGGHTEAFF. CDR3 coding DNA: TGTGCCTGGAGAGGGACAGGGGGACACACTGAAGCTTTCTTT.

The J gene is TRBJ2-7, the V gene TRBV6-5, with 14 bases that match TRBD2. CDR1 is MNHEY, CDR2 SVGAGI, per germline. CDR3 length equals 14 residues. With V trimmed by 2 bases and J by 10 bases, 4 bases remained unmatched. The CDR3 here is CASSYGLAGGPQYF. The CDR3 DNA reads as TGTGCCAGCAGTTACGGACTAGCGGGGGGCCCCCAGTACTTC.

This clone was recorded a few times. The chain couples TRBV10-3 to TRBJ1-5, with a tentative D call TRBD1 (5 bases). Germline V gene sequence: CDR1 ENHRY, CDR2 SYGVKD. CDR3 length: 14 residues. The V gene lost 3 bases and the J gene lost 2 bases, with 8 bases spanning the gap. Here the CDR3 DNA reads TGTGCCATCAGTGACCAGGGCGGCAATCAGCCCCAGCATTTT. This encodes CAISDQGGNQPQHF.

J is TRBJ1-1 and V is TRBV6-5; D unclear. CDR1 and CDR2 from the germline V gene are MNHEY and SVGAGI. The length of the CDR3 is 12 residues. The V end lost 6 bases, the J end lost 4 bases, and 9 bases lay between the germline ends. DNA for the CDR3: TGTGCCAGCAGCCAAGACTTCACTGAAGCTTTCTTT. Protein product: CASSQDFTEAFF.

J is TRBJ1-2 and V is TRBV30; D gene unclear. CDR3 size: 13 residues. The germline V gene encodes CDR1 GTSNPN and CDR2 SVGIG (reference sequence). V was pared by 0 bases and J by 0 bases, with 5 bases between. In nucleotides, the CDR3 is TGTGCCTGGAGTGTTGAGGCTAACTATGGCTACACCTTC. It translates to CAWSVEANYGYTF. Full variable domain (outside the CDR3, taken from reference TRBV30 and TRBJ1-2): SQTIHQWPATLVQPVGSPLSLECTVEGTSNPNLYWYRQAAGRGLQLLFYSVGIGQISSEVPQNLSASRPQDRQFILSSKKLLLSDSGFYLCAWSVEANYGYTFGSGTRLTVV.

The genes are TRBV7-2 and TRBJ2-3; D possibly corresponds to TRBD1 (5 bases). CDR1 is SGHTA and CDR2 is FQGNSA in the germline V gene. The length of the CDR3 is 14 residues. Trimming removed 4 bases from V and 2 bases from J, with 10 bases in between. The CDR3 sequence is CASSSQQATDTQYF. The CDR3 DNA follows: TGTGCCAGCAGCTCGCAACAGGCCACAGATACGCAGTATTTT.

This chain connects TRBV28 to TRBJ1-2, with D unresolved. Trimming removed 3 bases from V and 6 bases from J, with 14 bases in between. The CDR3 is 14 residues long. Germline CDR1 reads MDHEN; CDR2 reads SYDVKM. The CDR3 is CASSLDSRGHGYTF. CDR3 nucleotide sequence: TGTGCCAGCAGTTTGGACTCTCGCGGCCATGGCTACACCTTC.

The genes are TRBV28 and TRBJ1-3; D perhaps matches TRBD1 (5 bases). Germline V gives CDR1 MDHEN, CDR2 SYDVKM. V gave up 3 bases and J gave up 2 bases, with 11 bases separating them. This CDR3 is built from 15 residues. The CDR3 loop reads CASSFQGKTGNTIYF. In nucleotides, the CDR3 is TGTGCCAGCAGTTTTCAGGGTAAAACTGGAAACACCATATATTTT.

The gene calls are TRBV6-6 and TRBJ1-2, with D hard to call. The CDR3 contains 15 residues. CDR1 and CDR2 from the germline V gene are MNHNY and SVGAGI (reference sequence). Deletions cut 2 bases from V and 1 base from J, with 11 bases between. For the CDR3, the DNA is TGTGCCAGCAGTTACGGGCAGGAGGTTAACTATGGCTACACCTTC. This sequence encodes CASSYGQEVNYGYTF.

The chain carries TRBV28 and TRBJ1-2; 10 bases align to TRBD1. Unmatched junction bases numbered 2, after V lost 5 bases and J lost 5 bases. The germline CDR1 and CDR2 sequences are MDHEN and SYDVKM. The CDR3 has 13 amino acids. The CDR3 sequence: CASSRTGGYGYTF. Written as DNA, the CDR3 is TGTGCCAGCAGTCGGACAGGGGGGTATGGCTACACCTTC.

This CDR3 is CASSGAGRGIYGYTF. The CDR3, as DNA: TGTGCCAGCAGTGGGGCGGGCAGGGGGATCTATGGCTACACCTTC. V is TRBV6-1 and J is TRBJ1-2; 7 bases are a match to TRBD1. The V segment lost 4 bases and the J segment 4 bases; nucleotides outside the gene matches: 9. This CDR3 has 15 amino acids. CDR1 MNHNS and CDR2 SASEGT come from the germline V gene.

The V call is TRBV5-4, the J call TRBJ1-6; 7 bases line up with TRBD1. The CDR3 consists of 14 residues. From germline, CDR1 is SGHNT and CDR2 YYREEE (reference sequence). V gave up 8 bases and J gave up 7 bases; unmatched junction bases: 9. CDR3 sequence reads: CASQTGLRNSPLHF. The CDR3 bases are TGTGCCAGTCAGACAGGGCTGAGGAATTCACCCCTCCACTTT.

V is TRBV30 and J is TRBJ2-5; 11 bases agree with TRBD1. This CDR3 region has 16 residues. The V gene end was trimmed by 3 bases and the J gene end by 2 bases; junction bases not matched to a gene: 8. In germline, CDR1 is GTSNPN, CDR2 SVGIG (reference sequence). Here the CDR3 DNA reads TGTGCCTGGAGGGGACAGGGGGGGAGGTTTCAAGAGACCCAGTACTTC. Translation: CAWRGQGGRFQETQYF.